The 9 T cell receptor beta chains reported below all come from one sample, sequenced in a study of beta chain features in type 1 diabetes. Study outcomes and limitations: Within each of all four CD4+ subsets, Type 1 diabetes patients had TCRB CDR3s that were moderately but significantly shorter.

cDNA synthesis used the whole RNA isolate, giving expressed TCRB sequences. Profiling relied on immunoSEQ multiplex PCR, and the TCRdb table lists in-frame clones only, not all of them. The sample contains about 710,000 clones, over 12% of which appear only once. These TCRs' antigens remain unknown. Specimen: naive CD4+ T cells from blood. Receptors were obtained from a man aged 18 to 35 with type 1 diabetes.

The chain combines TRBV5-1 with TRBJ2-7; 8 nucleotides line up with TRBD1. CDR3 length equals 14 residues. Germline trimming cut 5 bases from V and 2 bases from J; bases unmatched to any gene: 6. Germline assignment: CDR1 SGHRS and CDR2 YFSETQ. The CDR3 reads CASSVWDRTYEQYF. The CDR3 DNA sequence: TGCGCCAGCAGTGTCTGGGACAGGACCTACGAGCAGTACTTC.

The genes are TRBV19 and TRBJ1-1; D might be TRBD1 (6 bases). V gave up 2 bases and J gave up 6 bases, with 16 bases separating them. Germline CDR1 LNHDA, CDR2 SQIVND (reference sequence). The CDR3 sequence is 15 residues long. The CDR3 nucleotides are TGTGCCAGTAGTATACCGGGACAAAAGGGGCCTGAAGCTTTCTTT. This gives the protein CASSIPGQKGPEAFF.

The chain recombines TRBV28 with TRBJ2-7, with no clear D. Germline-derived CDR1 and CDR2 are MDHEN and SYDVKM. The V gene lost 5 bases and the J gene lost 5 bases, with 16 bases spanning the gap. The CDR3 sequence is 14 residues long. The CDR3 spells CASSHSDVPHEQYF. As DNA, the CDR3 is TGTGCCAGCAGTCACTCGGACGTCCCCCACGAGCAGTACTTC.

The chain has TRBV7-2 and TRBJ2-1; 7 bases align to TRBD2. Per germline, CDR1 SGHTA and CDR2 FQGNSA. This CDR3 comprises 17 residues. V was clipped by 1 base and J by 0 bases; unmatched bases: 6. As DNA, the CDR3 is TGTGCCAGCAGCTTAGTGGCGGGGGATAGCTCCTACAATGAGCAGTTCTTC. Protein sequence: CASSLVAGDSSYNEQFF.

In its sample, this clone was seen a few times. This chain links TRBV30 with TRBJ1-3; D call uncertain. V lost 0 bases and J 0 bases, leaving 9 bases between the germline ends. CDR1 and CDR2 from the germline V gene are GTSNPN and SVGIG (reference sequence). The CDR3 runs 15 residues. The CDR3 DNA follows: TGTGCCTGGAGTGTAGCTCGGAACTCTGGAAACACCATATATTTT. It is translated as CAWSVARNSGNTIYF.

V gene TRBV4-2 combines with J gene TRBJ2-5; no reliable D call. Trimming took 1 base from V and 2 from J, leaving 11 bases between them. Germline CDR1 LGHNA, CDR2 YNFKEQ. This CDR3 has 15 amino acids. The CDR3, as DNA: TGTGCCAGCAGCCAAGTTGAAGGCGTTCAAGAGACCCAGTACTTC. Protein: CASSQVEGVQETQYF.

The chain joins TRBV29-1 to TRBJ1-1; D remains ambiguous. The CDR3 length is 13 residues. The V gene's germline CDR1 is SQVTM and CDR2 ANQGSEA. V gave up 6 bases and J gave up 0 bases, with 11 bases separating them. CDR3 loop: CSVTGLMNTEAFF. The CDR3, as DNA: TGCAGCGTCACCGGGCTGATGAACACTGAAGCTTTCTTT.

This clone was detected a few times. The rearrangement links TRBV30 to TRBJ2-1, with TRBD2 as a possible D gene (5 bases). The CDR3 sequence is 14 residues long. V lost 5 bases and J lost 7, with 18 bases in between. Germline V gives CDR1 GTSNPN, CDR2 SVGIG (reference sequence). The CDR3 region is CAWELGSSRNEQFF. The CDR3 DNA sequence: TGTGCCTGGGAACTAGGTAGTTCTCGGAATGAGCAGTTCTTC.

About this clone itself: Other DNA variants within this sample encode the same CDR3. The chain links TRBV30 to TRBJ1-1, with D hard to call. V lost 2 bases and J 10 bases, leaving 23 bases between the germline ends. This CDR3 contains 15 residues. Germline V lookup: CDR1 GTSNPN, CDR2 SVGIG (reference sequence). The CDR3 coding sequence is TGTGCCTGGAGTTCATTTCTCTCCAACAGAGGAGCAGCTTTCTTT. Translating gives CAWSSFLSNRGAAFF. The full variable domain, completed using reference TRBV30 and TRBJ1-1, is SQTIHQWPATLVQPVGSPLSLECTVEGTSNPNLYWYRQAAGRGLQLLFYSVGIGQISSEVPQNLSASRPQDRQFILSSKKLLLSDSGFYLCAWSSFLSNRGAAFFGQGTRLTVV.